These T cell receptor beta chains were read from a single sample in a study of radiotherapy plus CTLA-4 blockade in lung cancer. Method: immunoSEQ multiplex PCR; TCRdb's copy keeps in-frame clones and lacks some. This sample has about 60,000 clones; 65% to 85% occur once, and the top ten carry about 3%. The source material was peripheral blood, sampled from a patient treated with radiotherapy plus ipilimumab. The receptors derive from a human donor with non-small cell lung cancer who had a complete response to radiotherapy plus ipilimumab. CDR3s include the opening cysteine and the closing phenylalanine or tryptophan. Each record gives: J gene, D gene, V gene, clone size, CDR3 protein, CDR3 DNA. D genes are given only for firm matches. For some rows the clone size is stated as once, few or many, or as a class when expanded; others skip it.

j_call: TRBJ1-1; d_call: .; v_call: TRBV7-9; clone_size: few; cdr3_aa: CASSLQGNTEAFF; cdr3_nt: TGTGCCAGCAGCCTACAGGGGAACACTGAAGCTTTCTTT
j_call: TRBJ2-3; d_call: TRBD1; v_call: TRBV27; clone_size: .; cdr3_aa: CASSKRTGGADTQYF; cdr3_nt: TGTGCCAGCAGTAAGCGGACAGGGGGGGCAGATACGCAGTATTTT
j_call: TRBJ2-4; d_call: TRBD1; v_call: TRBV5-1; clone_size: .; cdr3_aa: CASSSQGDKNIQYF; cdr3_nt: TGCGCCAGCAGCTCGCAGGGGGACAAAAACATTCAGTACTTC
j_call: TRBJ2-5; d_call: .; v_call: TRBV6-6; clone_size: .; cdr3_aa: CASSTSSETQYF; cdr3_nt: TGTGCCAGCTCAACTAGCTCGGAGACCCAGTACTTC
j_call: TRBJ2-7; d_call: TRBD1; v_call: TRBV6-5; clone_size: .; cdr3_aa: CASSTGQGASYEQYF; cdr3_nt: TGTGCCAGCAGTACCGGACAGGGGGCATCCTACGAGCAGTACTTC
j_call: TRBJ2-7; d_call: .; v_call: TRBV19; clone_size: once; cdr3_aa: CASSVYRARYEQYF; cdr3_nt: TGTGCCAGTAGCGTATACAGGGCGCGATACGAGCAGTACTTC
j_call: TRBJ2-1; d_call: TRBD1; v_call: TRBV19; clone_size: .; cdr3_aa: CASSIGWQGAPNEQFF; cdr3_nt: TGTGCCAGTAGTATTGGCTGGCAGGGGGCGCCCAATGAGCAGTTCTTC
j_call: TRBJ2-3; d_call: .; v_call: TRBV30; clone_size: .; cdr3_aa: CAWSAGDGKTQYF; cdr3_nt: TGTGCCTGGAGTGCAGGGGACGGGAAGACGCAGTATTTT
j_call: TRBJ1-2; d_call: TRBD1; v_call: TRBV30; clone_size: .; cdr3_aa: CAWNSDRGRGYTF; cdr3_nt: TGTGCCTGGAACTCGGACAGGGGGAGGGGCTACACCTTC
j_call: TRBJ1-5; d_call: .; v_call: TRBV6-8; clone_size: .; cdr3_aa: CASSHLKLQGWGNQPQHF; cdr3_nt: TGTGCCAGCAGTCACCTTAAACTACAGGGCTGGGGCAATCAGCCCCAGCATTTT
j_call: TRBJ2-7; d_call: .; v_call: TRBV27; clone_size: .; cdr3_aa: CASSLAAPYEQYF; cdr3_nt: TGTGCCAGCAGTTTAGCGGCTCCCTACGAGCAGTACTTC
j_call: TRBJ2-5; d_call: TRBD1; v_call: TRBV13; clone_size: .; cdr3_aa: CASSRIAGGVKTQYF; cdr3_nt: TGTGCCAGCAGCCGAATAGCAGGGGGCGTAAAGACCCAGTACTTC
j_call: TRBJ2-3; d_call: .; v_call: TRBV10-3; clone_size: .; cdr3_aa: CATARDGTDTQYF; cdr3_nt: TGTGCCACTGCGAGGGATGGGACAGATACGCAGTATTTT
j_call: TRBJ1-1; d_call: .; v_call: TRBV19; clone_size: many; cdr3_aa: CASSIQGNTEAFF; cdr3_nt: TGTGCCAGTAGTATTCAGGGCAACACTGAAGCTTTCTTT
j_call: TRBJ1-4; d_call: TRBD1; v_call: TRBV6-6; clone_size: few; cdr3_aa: CASSYLGQGILFF; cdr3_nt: TGTGCCAGCAGTTACTTAGGACAGGGCATACTGTTTTTT
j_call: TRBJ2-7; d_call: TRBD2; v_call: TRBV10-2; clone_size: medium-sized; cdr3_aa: CASRHSSGNSYEQYF; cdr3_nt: TGCGCCAGCAGACACTCTAGCGGGAACTCCTACGAGCAGTACTTC
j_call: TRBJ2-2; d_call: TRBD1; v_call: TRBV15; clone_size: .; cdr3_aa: CATSRDSETGRPGELFF; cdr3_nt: TGTGCCACCAGCAGGGATTCGGAGACAGGGCGTCCCGGGGAGCTGTTTTTT
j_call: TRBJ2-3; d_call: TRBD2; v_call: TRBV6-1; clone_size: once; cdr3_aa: CASSGVAGSLTPDTQYF; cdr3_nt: TGTGCCAGCAGTGGAGTAGCGGGATCCCTCACCCCAGATACGCAGTATTTT
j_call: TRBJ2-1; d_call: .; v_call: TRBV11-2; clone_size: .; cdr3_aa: CASSLRTRGFSYNEQFF; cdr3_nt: TGTGCCAGCAGCCTGAGAACCAGAGGCTTTTCCTACAATGAGCAGTTCTTC
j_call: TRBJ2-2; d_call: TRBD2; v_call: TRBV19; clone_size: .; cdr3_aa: CASSILAGGTGELFF; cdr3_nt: TGTGCCAGTAGTATACTAGCGGGAGGGACCGGGGAGCTGTTTTTT
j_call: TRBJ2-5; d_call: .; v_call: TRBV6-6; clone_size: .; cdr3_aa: CASSYSILGGEETQYF; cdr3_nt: TGTGCCAGCAGTTACTCGATCTTAGGGGGGGAAGAGACCCAGTACTTC
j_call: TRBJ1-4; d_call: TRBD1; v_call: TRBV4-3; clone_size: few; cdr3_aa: CASSPRTGAYEKLFF; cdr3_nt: TGCGCCAGCAGCCCGAGGACAGGGGCTTATGAAAAACTGTTTTTT
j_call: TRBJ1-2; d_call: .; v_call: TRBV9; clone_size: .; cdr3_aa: CASSSQTGTNYGYTF; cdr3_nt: TGTGCCAGCAGCTCACAGACAGGCACTAACTATGGCTACACCTTC
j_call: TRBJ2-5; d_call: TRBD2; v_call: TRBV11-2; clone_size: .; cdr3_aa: CASSLGGFLAGRSETQYF; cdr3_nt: TGTGCCAGCAGCTTAGGGGGGTTCCTAGCGGGGAGGTCGGAGACCCAGTACTTC
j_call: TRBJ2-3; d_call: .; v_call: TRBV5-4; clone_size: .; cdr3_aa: CASSLLGLASSTDTQYF; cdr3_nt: TGTGCCAGCAGCTTGCTAGGTCTAGCGAGCAGCACAGATACGCAGTATTTT
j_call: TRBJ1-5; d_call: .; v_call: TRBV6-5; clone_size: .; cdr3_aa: CASSYVRGGSQPQHF; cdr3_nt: TGTGCCAGCAGTTACGTCAGGGGTGGAAGTCAGCCCCAGCATTTT
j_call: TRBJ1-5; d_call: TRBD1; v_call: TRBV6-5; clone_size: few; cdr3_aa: CASRNDRDGQPQHF; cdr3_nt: TGTGCCAGCAGAAACGACAGGGACGGGCAGCCCCAGCATTTT
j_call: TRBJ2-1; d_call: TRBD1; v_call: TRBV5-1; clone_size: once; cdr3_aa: CASSPRIPRQGAAQFF; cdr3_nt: TGCGCCAGCAGCCCGCGAATCCCCAGACAGGGGGCAGCGCAGTTCTTC
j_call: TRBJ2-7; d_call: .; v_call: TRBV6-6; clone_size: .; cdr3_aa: CASTAGLPNEQYF; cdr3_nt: TGTGCCAGCACCGCGGGTCTCCCCAACGAGCAGTACTTC